This TCR beta chain was observed in a study of CD8+CD57+ T cells in acquired aplastic anemia. Background on the study: Healthy CD8+ samples averaged roughly 10 million reads.

Overall study results and limits: A set of 25 to 30 CD8+ CDR3 sequences was shared between patients and controls, and these sequences appeared highly expressed in patients.

Only a few counts were recorded for this clonotype. Its antigen is undetermined. Trimming removed 5 bases from V and 4 bases from J, with 9 bases in between. Germline V CDR1 and CDR2: LNHDA, SQIVND (reference sequence). CDR3 size: 12 residues. Profiling that covered TCR beta VDJ and CDR3 relied on genomic DNA as its template. One entry per CDR3 protein results from TCRdb running MiXCR on the reads. The table lists 100,000 to 150,000 distinct CDR3 sequences, more than 40% of them singletons. This receptor was obtained from a human donor in good health, serving as a control. Sequenced sample: sorted CD4+, CD8+, or CD8+CD57+ T cells (not recorded which) from PBMCs. The chain couples TRBV19 to TRBJ2-7, with a possible D match to TRBD2 (5 bases). The CDR3, as DNA: TGTGCCAGTAGTTCGGGGTCGTACGAGCAGTACTTC. Translating it yields CASSSGSYEQYF.